These T cell receptor beta chains were read from a single sample in a study of blood T cells in healthy people across ages. TCRdb processed the 5' RACE reads anew with MiXCR; each CDR3 protein has one entry. The data contain about 730,000 distinct CDR3 sequences, roughly 41% of them seen just once; the ten biggest clones take up 20% to 25%. Sequencing input: blood. Receptor source: a woman aged 55-69 years in good health. CDR3s include the opening cysteine and the closing phenylalanine or tryptophan. The D gene is left open where the match is weak. Size is stated for part of the rows, as once, few or many counts, or as a class when the clone is expanded.

j_call,d_call,clone_size,v_call,cdr3_aa,cdr3_nt
TRBJ1-2,.,few,TRBV6-1,CASSGAAGTGYTF,TGTGCCAGCAGTGGGGCAGCAGGGACTGGCTACACCTTC
TRBJ1-6,TRBD1,.,TRBV6-1,CASSKGSGQPSRSYNSPLHF,TGTGCCAGCAGTAAAGGATCGGGACAGCCTTCCCGCTCCTATAATTCACCCCTCCACTTT
TRBJ1-1,.,few,TRBV5-1,CASSLTGENTEAFF,TGCGCCAGCAGCTTGACCGGGGAGAACACTGAAGCTTTCTTT
TRBJ2-5,TRBD1,.,TRBV9,CASSLRQGALETQYF,TGTGCCAGCAGCTTAAGACAGGGGGCACTGGAGACCCAGTACTTC
TRBJ2-1,TRBD1,.,TRBV4-2,CASSQVLSGTGMIGRYEQFF,TGTGCCAGCAGCCAAGTCTTGAGTGGGACAGGGATGATAGGGCGGTACGAGCAGTTCTTC
TRBJ2-1,TRBD1,few,TRBV6-1,CASSPQTGTYNEQFF,TGTGCCAGCAGTCCTCAGACAGGGACCTACAATGAGCAGTTCTTC
TRBJ1-5,.,.,TRBV20-1,CSATTTWTGGQPQHF,TGCAGTGCCACGACCACCTGGACGGGCGGTCAGCCCCAGCATTTT
TRBJ2-1,.,.,TRBV7-3,CASSLTFSYGGGEQFF,TGTGCCAGCAGCTTAACGTTTAGTTACGGTGGCGGTGAGCAGTTCTTC
TRBJ2-1,.,.,TRBV7-9,CATLPGLYNEQFF,TGTGCCACCCTACCCGGACTGTACAATGAGCAGTTCTTC
TRBJ2-7,TRBD1,.,TRBV7-9,CASGVGQGDEQYF,TGTGCCAGCGGCGTGGGACAGGGAGATGAGCAGTACTTC
TRBJ2-1,.,.,TRBV7-9,CASSFSFNEQFF,TGTGCCAGCAGCTTTAGTTTTAATGAGCAGTTCTTC
TRBJ2-7,.,few,TRBV30,CAWTLDYEQYF,TGTGCCTGGACCCTTGACTACGAGCAGTACTTC
TRBJ1-2,TRBD1,.,TRBV24-1,CATSDPRGAGYTF,TGTGCCACCAGTGACCCCAGGGGGGCTGGCTACACCTTC
TRBJ2-3,.,once,TRBV6-2/TRBV6-3,CASSYSPGFQGEADTRYF,TGTGCCAGCAGTTACTCGCCGGGTTTTCAGGGTGAAGCAGATACGCGGTATTTT
TRBJ2-1,.,few,TRBV25-1,CASSESSSPSSYNEQFF,TGTGCCAGCAGTGAATCCAGCTCCCCGAGTTCCTACAATGAGCAGTTCTTC
TRBJ1-4,TRBD1,.,TRBV29-1,CSVGDSRNEKLFF,TGCAGCGTGGGGGACAGCCGAAATGAAAAACTGTTTTTT
TRBJ2-1,.,.,TRBV20-1,CSARLWDPTKDEQFF,TGCAGTGCTAGGTTATGGGACCCGACGAAGGACGAGCAGTTCTTC
TRBJ2-3,TRBD2,few,TRBV6-6,CASRRGADTQYF,TGTGCCAGCAGACGGGGGGCAGATACGCAGTATTTT
TRBJ2-1,.,.,TRBV5-6,CAPGGGIAYNEQFF,TGTGCCCCGGGCGGCGGAATCGCCTACAATGAGCAGTTCTTC
TRBJ2-1,.,.,TRBV20-1,CSASYENNEQFF,TGCAGTGCTAGTTACGAGAACAATGAGCAGTTCTTC
TRBJ1-2,TRBD1,.,TRBV29-1,CSSGTANYGYTF,TGCAGCTCGGGGACAGCTAACTATGGCTACACCTTC
TRBJ2-7,.,.,TRBV28,CASSLPAITGEQYF,TGTGCCAGCAGTTTACCCGCTATTACGGGCGAGCAGTACTTC
TRBJ1-2,.,.,TRBV20-1,CSASVAGDGYTF,TGCAGTGCTAGCGTGGCGGGGGATGGCTACACCTTC
TRBJ2-7,.,.,TRBV5-6,CASSMVGQKNEQYF,TGTGCCAGCAGCATGGTAGGGCAGAAAAACGAGCAGTACTTC
TRBJ2-1,TRBD2,.,TRBV7-9,CASSERRRLAGLDEQFF,TGTGCCAGCAGCGAAAGAAGGCGTCTAGCGGGTTTGGATGAGCAGTTCTTC
TRBJ2-2,TRBD2,.,TRBV27,CASSSPSGRGTGELFF,TGTGCCAGCAGTTCCCCCAGCGGGAGGGGGACCGGGGAGCTGTTTTTT
TRBJ2-1,.,many,TRBV29-1,CSVRGLGYNEQFF,TGCAGCGTTCGGGGGTTAGGCTACAATGAGCAGTTCTTC
TRBJ2-1,TRBD2,.,TRBV6-4,CASSGEAGATNEQFF,TGTGCCAGCAGTGGGGAAGCGGGAGCCACCAATGAGCAGTTCTTC
TRBJ2-7,.,few,TRBV6-2/TRBV6-3,CASSRTRLYEQYF,TGTGCCAGCAGTCGGACAAGACTCTACGAGCAGTACTTC
TRBJ2-2,.,.,TRBV2,CARQGSSAFTGELFF,TGTGCCAGACAAGGTTCATCTGCGTTCACCGGGGAGCTGTTTTTT
TRBJ2-1,TRBD2,few,TRBV7-8,CASSPLLAGGHYNEQFF,TGTGCCAGCAGCCCGCTGCTAGCGGGGGGGCACTACAATGAGCAGTTCTTC
TRBJ2-1,TRBD2,few,TRBV6-2/TRBV6-3,CASIYGGLAGGSEQFF,TGTGCCAGCATCTACGGGGGACTAGCGGGGGGGAGTGAGCAGTTCTTC
TRBJ2-7,.,.,TRBV6-2/TRBV6-3,CASSGRGRASYEQYF,TGTGCCAGCAGTGGTCGGGGCAGGGCCTCCTACGAGCAGTACTTC
TRBJ2-1,.,.,TRBV27,CASIQSRAQSSYNEQFF,TGTGCCAGCATACAATCGAGGGCCCAGAGCTCCTACAATGAGCAGTTCTTC
TRBJ2-3,TRBD2,few,TRBV19,CASNGLAGARDTQYF,TGTGCCAGTAACGGACTAGCGGGGGCGAGAGATACGCAGTATTTT
TRBJ1-2,.,once,TRBV28,CASSLGGSAHGYTF,TGTGCCAGCAGTTTAGGGGGAAGTGCGCATGGCTACACCTTC
TRBJ1-6,.,.,TRBV30,CAWAGGFNSPLHF,TGTGCCTGGGCGGGGGGATTCAATTCTCCCCTCCACTTT
TRBJ1-6,.,few,TRBV3-1,CASSQLRASPLHF,TGTGCCAGCAGCCAACTGAGGGCTTCACCCCTCCACTTT
TRBJ2-7,.,.,TRBV11-2,CASSSQGVGPDEQYF,TGTGCCAGCAGCTCCCAAGGGGTTGGCCCAGACGAGCAGTACTTC
TRBJ2-3,TRBD1,few,TRBV5-1,CASRRDSSSTDTQYF,TGCGCCAGCAGACGGGACAGTTCTAGCACAGATACGCAGTATTTT
TRBJ2-3,TRBD1,.,TRBV10-3,CAISGGGQGTTDTQYF,TGTGCCATCAGTGGGGGCGGACAGGGAACCACAGATACGCAGTATTTT
TRBJ2-3,.,.,TRBV3-1,CASSQVASVYTQYF,TGTGCCAGCAGCCAGGTAGCTAGCGTATATACGCAGTATTTT
TRBJ1-5,TRBD1,.,TRBV6-2/TRBV6-3,CASSAGTGINQPQHF,TGTGCCAGCAGTGCCGGGACAGGAATCAATCAGCCCCAGCATTTT
TRBJ1-2,TRBD1,few,TRBV29-1,CSFTGTGTNGYTF,TGCAGCTTCACCGGGACAGGGACGAATGGCTACACCTTC
TRBJ2-6,TRBD1,.,TRBV5-1,CASSPEVWDREAGANVLTF,TGCGCCAGCAGCCCGGAGGTTTGGGACAGGGAGGCTGGGGCCAACGTCCTGACTTTC
TRBJ1-5,.,.,TRBV15,CATSRDYQPQHF,TGTGCCACCAGCAGAGATTATCAGCCCCAGCATTTT
TRBJ1-6,.,.,TRBV3-1,CASSQDSSSYNSPLHF,TGTGCCAGCAGCCAGGACAGTAGCTCCTATAATTCACCCCTCCACTTT
TRBJ1-3,.,.,TRBV7-9,CASSLPEGSGNTIYF,TGTGCCAGCAGCTTACCCGAGGGCTCTGGAAACACCATATATTTT
TRBJ2-5,.,.,TRBV7-2,CASSLGTASETQYF,TGTGCCAGCAGCTTAGGGACTGCGTCGGAGACCCAGTACTTC
TRBJ2-3,.,.,TRBV27,CASSHDETPDTQYF,TGTGCCAGCAGCCACGACGAGACCCCGGATACGCAGTATTTT
TRBJ2-3,.,many,TRBV7-2,CASSLRTQYF,TGTGCCAGCAGCTTAAGAACGCAGTATTTT
TRBJ2-1,TRBD2,.,TRBV20-1,CSARDFRREGFNEQFF,TGCAGTGCTAGAGACTTCCGGCGGGAGGGTTTCAATGAGCAGTTCTTC
TRBJ2-7,.,.,TRBV12-3/TRBV12-4,CASSVTSPYNEQYF,TGTGCCAGCAGTGTAACTAGTCCCTACAATGAGCAGTACTTC